The 6 T cell receptor beta chains reported below all come from one sample, sequenced in a study of chemoradiotherapy in HPV16-positive cancers. Sequenced by immunoSEQ multiplex PCR; TCRdb stores in-frame clones only, minus some. The sample records about 15,000 clones, about three quarters being singletons. Sampling was done from a patient who underwent chemoradiotherapy. The receptors were gathered from a human donor with HPV-associated anogenital cancer.

The CDR3 here is CASSVVGAGNTIYF. The CDR3 DNA reads TGTGCCAGCAGCGTTGTCGGCGCTGGAAACACCATATATTTT. The V gene is TRBV5-4, the J gene TRBJ1-3, with D unresolved. Germline assignment: CDR1 SGHNT and CDR2 YYREEE (reference sequence). V gave up 4 bases and J gave up 2 bases, with 10 bases separating them. The CDR3 runs to 14 residues.

This chain joins TRBV5-8 and TRBJ2-3; D call uncertain. With 2 bases removed from V and 6 bases from J, the gap between germline ends came to 10 bases. This CDR3 is built from 13 residues. Germline V gives CDR1 SGHTS, CDR2 YDEGEE. The CDR3 sequence is CASSFYRWDTQYF. The CDR3 DNA follows: TGTGCCAGCAGCTTCTATAGGTGGGATACGCAGTATTTT.

The CDR3, as DNA: TGTGCCTGGAGTCCCGAGACCTACGAGCAGTACTTC. It codes for CAWSPETYEQYF. The chain is built from TRBV30 and TRBJ2-7; no firm D call. Deletions cut 2 bases from V and 2 bases from J, with 7 bases between. The CDR3 has 12 residues. Germline CDR1 and CDR2: GTSNPN and SVGIG (reference sequence). The full variable domain, in which reference TRBV30 and TRBJ2-7 provide the parts outside the CDR3, is SQTIHQWPATLVQPVGSPLSLECTVEGTSNPNLYWYRQAAGRGLQLLFYSVGIGQISSEVPQNLSASRPQDRQFILSSKKLLLSDSGFYLCAWSPETYEQYFGPGTRLTVT.

The chain uses TRBV11-2 and TRBJ1-1; D is undetermined. Between the trimmed V and J ends, which lost 3 bases and 5 bases, there was a span of 10 bases. The CDR3 is made up of 13 amino acids. Germline V gene data show CDR1 as SGHAT and CDR2 as FQNNGV. For the CDR3, the DNA is TGTGCCAGCAGCTTCGGTTCGGCGACTGAAGCTTTCTTT. Amino acid sequence: CASSFGSATEAFF.

V gene TRBV5-4 combines with J gene TRBJ1-3; D is undetermined. Trimming cost V 4 bases and J 0 bases, with 11 bases left between them. The CDR3 runs to 15 residues. The V gene's germline CDR1 is SGHNT and CDR2 YYREEE (reference sequence). The DNA of the CDR3 is TGTGCCAGCAGCCAGCAGGCGTTCTCTGGAAACACCATATATTTT. This gives the protein CASSQQAFSGNTIYF.

CDR3 protein: CASSLKIQSNYGYTF. The CDR3 DNA follows: TGTGCCAGCAGTTTGAAGATACAGTCTAACTATGGCTACACCTTC. The rearrangement links TRBV27 to TRBJ1-2, with unresolved D. This CDR3 contains 15 residues. Germline CDR1 is MNHEY and CDR2 is SMNVEV (reference sequence). The V and J ends lost 3 bases and 0 bases respectively, with 11 bases between them.